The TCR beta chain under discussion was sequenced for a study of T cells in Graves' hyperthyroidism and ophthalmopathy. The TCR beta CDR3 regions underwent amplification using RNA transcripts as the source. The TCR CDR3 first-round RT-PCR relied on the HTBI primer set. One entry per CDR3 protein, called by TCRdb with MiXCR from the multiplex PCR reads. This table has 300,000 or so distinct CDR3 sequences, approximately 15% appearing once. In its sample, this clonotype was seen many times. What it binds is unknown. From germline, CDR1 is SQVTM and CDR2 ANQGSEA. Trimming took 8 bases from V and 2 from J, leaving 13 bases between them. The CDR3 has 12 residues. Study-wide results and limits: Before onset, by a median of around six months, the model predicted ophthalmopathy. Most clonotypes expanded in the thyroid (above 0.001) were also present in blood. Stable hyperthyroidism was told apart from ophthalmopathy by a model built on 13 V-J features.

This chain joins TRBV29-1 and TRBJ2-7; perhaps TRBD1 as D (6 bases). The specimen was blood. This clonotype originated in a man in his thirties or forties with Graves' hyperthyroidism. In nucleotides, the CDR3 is TGCAGCATATCCAGGGGACCCTACGAGCAGTACTTC. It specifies CSISRGPYEQYF.